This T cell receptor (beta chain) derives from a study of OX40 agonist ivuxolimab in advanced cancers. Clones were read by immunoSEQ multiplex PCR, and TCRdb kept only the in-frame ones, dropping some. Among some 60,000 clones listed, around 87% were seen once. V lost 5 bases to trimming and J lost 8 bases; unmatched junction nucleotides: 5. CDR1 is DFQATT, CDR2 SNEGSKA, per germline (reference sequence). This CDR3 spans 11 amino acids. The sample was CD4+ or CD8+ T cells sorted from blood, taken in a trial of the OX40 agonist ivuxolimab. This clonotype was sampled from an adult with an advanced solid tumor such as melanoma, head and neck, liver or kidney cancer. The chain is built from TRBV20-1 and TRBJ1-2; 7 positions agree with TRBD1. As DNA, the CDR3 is TGCAGTGCTGATACAGGGGCCGGCTACACCTTC. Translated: CSADTGAGYTF.